Following are 28 T cell receptor beta chains from one sample sequenced in a study of CD8+ T cells in alopecia areata. Sequencing relied on a cDNA template that was reverse transcribed from extracted RNA. Method: immunoSEQ multiplex PCR; TCRdb's copy keeps in-frame clones and lacks some. The record shows over 250,000 clones for this sample, with no singletons present. The sorting of pooled cutaneous lymph node cells relied on CD4, CD8alpha, NKG2D, NKG2ACE and other markers. Sample: CD4+ T cells sorted from a lymph node. Receptors originate from a C3H/HeJ mouse with alopecia areata. Strain haplotype (MHC): H2-k.

This clone was detected only a few times. These gene names are mouse names. The read stops 4 residues short of the end of the CDR3; the missing end is completed from the germline J gene. The V gene is TRBV13-2, the J gene TRBJ2-2, with 11 bases that match TRBD2. The CDR3 consists of 15 residues. The ends lost 4 bases at V and 4 bases at J; junction bases unmatched: 3. CDR1 and CDR2 (germline): NNHNN, SYGAGS (reference sequence). CDR3 DNA (partial): TGTGCCAGCGGTCCACTGGGGGGGCGCACCGGG. Residues: CASGPLGGRTG. In full, the CDR3 is CASGPLGGRTGQLYF.

For this clone: The genes are named according to mouse. Incomplete CDR3 DNA: TGTGCCAGCAGGACCGACAGGGTGGGGGAC. Translating gives CASRTDRVGD. The full CDR3 is CASRTDRVGDTQYF. V and J are TRBV3 and TRBJ2-5; 7 nucleotides line up with TRBD1. The read halts 4 residues ahead of the CDR3 end, with the missing end drawn from the germline J gene. The CDR3 runs 14 residues. The germline V gene has CDR1 SNHLY and CDR2 FYNGKV (reference sequence).

Concerning this clone itself: Any gene name here is a mouse gene name. The observed sequence ends 4 residues before the CDR3 terminus, with the missing tail filled in from the germline J gene. The same CDR3 arises from other DNA sequences in this sample as well. The genes are TRBV13-1 and TRBJ2-5; tentative D call: TRBD1 (5 bases). V was cut by 5 bases and J by 0 bases, with 7 bases left in between. This CDR3 contains 13 residues. CDR1 and CDR2 (germline): NSHNY, SYGAGN. Incomplete CDR3 DNA: TGTGCCAGCAGCAGACAGAACCAAGAC. Its protein product is CASSRQNQD. In full, the CDR3 reads CASSRQNQDTQYF.

There are a few counts of this clone. Mouse germline and gene names are used. The read is 4 residues too short to cover the CDR3 end, so that end is filled in from the germline J gene. The identical CDR3 is also encoded by other nucleotide sequences in the sample. This chain links TRBV13-2 with TRBJ1-2; TRBD1 might be the D (5 bases). V lost 0 bases and J lost 3, with 9 bases in between. The V gene's germline CDR1 is NNHNN and CDR2 SYGAGS (reference sequence). CDR3 length: 14 amino acids. The CDR3 bases that were read are TGTGCCAGCGGTGATGCGAGGGGTGACTCC. Protein: CASGDARGDS. The entire CDR3 reads CASGDARGDSDYTF.

This clone appeared a few times. All gene names here are mouse names. The sequenced fragment ends 4 residues before the CDR3 boundary, so the rest is inferred from the germline J gene. Other DNA variants within this sample encode the same CDR3. The chain has TRBV1 and TRBJ2-5; TRBD1 aligns across 7 bases. The CDR3 is made up of 14 amino acids. Germline V gives CDR1 NSQYPW, CDR2 LRSPGD (reference sequence). Trimming at V came to 1 base and at J to 3 bases, leaving 1 base not matched to a gene. CDR3 residues: CTCSAGGQQDTQYF. CDR3 DNA, as far as it was read: TGCACCTGCAGTGCAGGGGGACAGCAAGAC.

This clone was found many times. Germline and genes here are mouse. The sequence runs out 4 residues before the end of the CDR3; the remainder is reconstructed from the germline J gene. Other DNA sequences in this specimen translate into the identical CDR3. This sequence joins TRBV1 and TRBJ1-1; D is unresolved. Trimming shortened V by 4 bases and J by 0 bases, and 6 bases separated the two germline ends. Germline lookup yields CDR1 NSQYPW and CDR2 LRSPGD (reference sequence). The CDR3 contains 13 residues. CDR3 sequence: CTCSGQANTEVFF. The CDR3 DNA, read in part, is TGCACCTGCAGTGGACAAGCAAACACA.

This clone has more than one count but fewer than ten. Genes here carry mouse names. The read terminates 4 residues before the CDR3 end, so the remaining end is supplied by the germline J gene. The rearrangement joins TRBV31 to TRBJ1-2; 7 bases match TRBD1. Germline V gene lookup returns CDR1 GKSSPN and CDR2 SITVG. The CDR3 is 16 amino acids. Trimming cost V 5 bases and J 0 bases; bases outside gene matches: 12. Partial CDR3 DNA: TGTGCCTGGGTCCCTCCCTACAGGGGCACAAACTCC. This sequence encodes CAWVPPYRGTNS. The whole CDR3 sequence is CAWVPPYRGTNSDYTF.

This clone was observed a few times. The gene symbols are mouse symbols. The sequenced fragment ends 4 residues before the CDR3 boundary, so the rest is inferred from the germline J gene. The same CDR3 arises from other DNA sequences in this sample as well. The genes are TRBV3 and TRBJ2-5, with 12 bases aligning to TRBD1. The CDR3 has 15 residues. Germline lookup yields CDR1 SNHLY and CDR2 FYNGKV (reference sequence). CDR3 bases read: TGTGCCAGCAGCTTACCGGGACAGGGGGCGGAC. The encoded protein is CASSLPGQGAD. The entire CDR3 protein is CASSLPGQGADTQYF.

To note about this clone: The listed genes are named as in mouse. The CDR3 is cut off 4 residues early in the read; its end comes from the germline J gene. The rearrangement joins TRBV19 to TRBJ2-3, with TRBD1 identical over 7 bases. Germline V gene sequence: CDR1 FNHDT, CDR2 SITEND (reference sequence). The CDR3 runs to 14 residues. The sequenced CDR3 bases are TGTGCCAGCAGTATAGACAGGGGAGGAGAA. This encodes CASSIDRGGE. The CDR3 in its entirety is CASSIDRGGETLYF. Based on the CDR3 plus reference TRBV19 and TRBJ2-3, the full variable domain is GGIITQTPKFLIGQEGQKLTLKCQQNFNHDTMYWYRQDSGKGLRLIYYSITENDLQKGDLSEGYDASREKKSSFSLTVTSAQKNEMAVFLCASSIDRGGETLYFGSGTRLTVL.

Note on this clone: Gene and germline names: mouse. Sequencing ends 4 residues short of the CDR3 end; the germline J gene provides the rest. This CDR3 is also generated by other DNA sequences in the sample. This rearrangement joins TRBV1 to TRBJ1-2; D is uncertain. The CDR3 extends over 12 amino acids. Germline CDR1 NSQYPW, CDR2 LRSPGD (reference sequence). Here the CDR3 reads CTCSAEGSDYTF. Partial CDR3 DNA: TGCACCTGCAGTGCAGAGGGGTCC.

As regards this clone: Because the CDR3's place on the DNA is in doubt, the DNA is left out and the CDR3 is given as listed by TCRdb. The listed genes are named as in mouse. The CDR3 sequence is CAPAVNPAYEQYF. The chain is built from TRBV23 and TRBJ2-7; TRBD2 is the table's D call and was not checked against the DNA. Including both end residues, the CDR3 is 13 amino acids long. The V gene's germline CDR1 is KGHTA and CDR2 FQNQQP.

This clone was seen a handful of times. Genes and germline come from the mouse. The CDR3 end lies 4 residues beyond the end of the read and is filled in from the germline J gene. The chain uses TRBV13-1 and TRBJ2-1; D possibly corresponds to TRBD1 (6 bases). The V gene's germline CDR1 is NSHNY and CDR2 SYGAGN. This CDR3 is 16 amino acids long. Trimming removed 0 bases at V and 3 bases at J, with 13 bases between. Incomplete CDR3 DNA: TGTGCCAGCAGTGATGTAGGGGGATCTTCCTATGCT. It codes for CASSDVGGSSYA. From start to end, the CDR3 is CASSDVGGSSYAEQFF.

The table lists this clone with a few counts. Germline and genes: mouse. The read terminates 3 residues ahead of where the CDR3 ends, so the germline J gene completes it. The V call is TRBV13-1, the J call TRBJ1-6, with TRBD1 matching over 9 bases. TRBJ1-6 is designated an ORF whose function remains uncertain. The CDR3 loop spans 16 amino acids. Germline CDR1 is NSHNY and CDR2 is SYGAGN. V was clipped by 3 bases and J by 5 bases; unmatched bases: 6. CDR3: CASSGAGTGNNSPLYF. CDR3 bases read: TGTGCCAGCAGTGGTGCCGGGACAGGGAATAATTCGCCC.

This clone was counted a few times. Genes and germline come from the mouse. The missing CDR3 end, 4 residues past where the read stops, is filled in from the germline J gene. J is TRBJ2-2 and V is TRBV13-1, with 8 bases fitting TRBD2. With 5 bases clipped from V and 1 base from J, the junction kept 7 bases outside the gene matches. Germline V CDR1 and CDR2: NSHNY, SYGAGN. This CDR3 contains 16 residues. This CDR3 is CASSLDWGLNTGQLYF. The sequenced part of the CDR3 DNA is TGTGCCAGCAGCCTCGACTGGGGACTAAACACCGGG.

Concerning this clone itself: Gene names and germline refer to mouse. The read terminates 4 residues ahead of where the CDR3 ends, so the germline J gene completes it. The chain links TRBV1 to TRBJ2-5, with a weak D call TRBD1 (5 bases). The CDR3 length is 15 residues. The germline V gene encodes CDR1 NSQYPW and CDR2 LRSPGD (reference sequence). Trimming removed 0 bases at V and 2 bases at J, with 9 bases between. CDR3: CTCSADGRAQDTQYF. CDR3 DNA (partial): TGCACCTGCAGTGCAGACGGCAGGGCCCAAGAC.

By share, this clone counts as medium-sized. The genes and germline here are from mouse. The read is 4 residues too short to cover the CDR3 end, so that end is filled in from the germline J gene. This chain connects TRBV19 to TRBJ1-1; tentatively, D is TRBD1 (5 bases). CDR1 and CDR2 (germline): FNHDT, SITEND (reference sequence). Trimming took 2 bases from V and 4 from J, leaving 12 bases between them. The length of the CDR3 is 14 residues. CDR3 amino acids: CASSMYQGVTEVFF. The sequenced CDR3 bases are TGTGCCAGCAGTATGTACCAGGGCGTCACA. The variable domain in full, with the rest retrieved from reference TRBV19 and TRBJ1-1, is GGIITQTPKFLIGQEGQKLTLKCQQNFNHDTMYWYRQDSGKGLRLIYYSITENDLQKGDLSEGYDASREKKSSFSLTVTSAQKNEMAVFLCASSMYQGVTEVFFGKGTRLTVV.

About this clone itself: Germline and genes: mouse. The CDR3 end is not reached by the read, which stops 4 residues before it; the germline J gene fills it in. Distinct nucleotide sequences in the sample also encode this CDR3. This rearrangement joins TRBV13-1 to TRBJ2-3; D is possibly TRBD1 (6 bases). Germline values: CDR1 NSHNY, CDR2 SYGAGN. This CDR3 contains 14 residues. V shed 2 bases and J shed 1 base, with 8 bases lying between them. CDR3 bases read: TGTGCCAGCAGTGAACAGGGTGGTGCAGAA. This sequence encodes CASSEQGGAE. The entire CDR3 sequence reads CASSEQGGAETLYF.

This clone was observed a handful of times. Genes and germline come from the mouse. Other DNA sequences in this sample translate to the same CDR3. The CDR3 sequence is CASSIAGGNYAEQFF. The DNA read from the CDR3 is TGTGCCAGCAGTATAGCTGGGGGTAACTATGCT. This chain joins TRBV19 and TRBJ2-1, with 7 nucleotides matching TRBD2. Read sequence stops 4 residues before the CDR3 end, and the germline J gene provides the missing end. The CDR3 is 15 residues long. Trimming cost V 0 bases and J 0 bases; bases outside gene matches: 0. Germline CDR1 reads FNHDT; CDR2 reads SITEND (reference sequence).

This clone was counted only a few times. Gene names are mouse gene names. The read stops 4 residues short of the end of the CDR3; the missing end is completed from the germline J gene. The chain combines TRBV19 with TRBJ1-2; D gene ambiguous. The germline V and J ends were trimmed by 0 bases and 3 bases, with 3 bases remaining between them. The CDR3 length is 12 residues. Germline V gene data show CDR1 as FNHDT and CDR2 as SITEND (reference sequence). Partial CDR3 DNA: TGTGCCAGCAGTATAGTGGACTCC. It specifies CASSIVDS. The full-length CDR3 reads as CASSIVDSDYTF.

Worth noting for this clone: Gene and germline names: mouse. The DNA ends 3 residues before the CDR3 does, and the rest of the CDR3 is filled in from the germline J gene. The chain has TRBV13-1 and TRBJ1-6; 7 positions match TRBD1. TRBJ1-6 is labeled an ORF, and its function is uncertain. In germline, CDR1 is NSHNY, CDR2 SYGAGN. Trimming cost V 3 bases and J 4 bases; bases outside gene matches: 4. The CDR3 is 15 amino acids. The CDR3 is CASSGPQGYNSPLYF. CDR3 DNA (partial): TGTGCCAGCAGTGGTCCACAGGGGTATAATTCGCCC.

This clone has a handful of counts. The gene names here belong to mouse. The CDR3 end falls 4 residues outside the read, so it is completed with the germline J gene. The chain recombines TRBV29 with TRBJ2-7; TRBD2 aligns across 12 bases. There are 14 residues in the CDR3. The V and J ends lost 5 bases and 3 bases, in that order; junction bases with no gene match: 2. Germline-derived CDR1 and CDR2 are MSHET and SYDVDS. The sequenced part of the CDR3 DNA is TGTGCTAGCAGTCCGGGACTGGGGGGCTAT. This translates into CASSPGLGGY. The full CDR3 is CASSPGLGGYEQYF. Using reference TRBV29 and TRBJ2-7 for the parts outside the CDR3, the full variable domain is DMKVTQMPRYLIKRMGENVLLECGQDMSHETMYWYRQDPGLGLQLIYISYDVDSNSEGDIPKGYRVSRKKREHFSLILDSAKTNQTSVYFCASSPGLGGYEQYFGPGTRLTVL.

This clone appeared a few times. Genes and germline are mouse. The CDR3 end falls 3 residues outside the read, so it is completed with the germline J gene. V and J are TRBV13-1 and TRBJ1-6; 7 nucleotides line up with TRBD1. TRBJ1-6 qualifies as an ORF whose function is uncertain. The ends lost 0 bases at V and 7 bases at J; junction bases unmatched: 7. The germline V gene encodes CDR1 NSHNY and CDR2 SYGAGN. The CDR3 is 16 amino acids. CDR3: CASSDAPGGGNSPLYF. The sequenced part of the CDR3 DNA is TGTGCCAGCAGTGATGCTCCAGGGGGTGGGAATTCGCCC.

This clone was recorded a few times. Germline and genes: mouse. The observed sequence ends 4 residues before the CDR3 terminus, with the missing tail filled in from the germline J gene. The J gene is TRBJ2-7, the V gene TRBV13-1; 8 positions agree with TRBD2. The CDR3 is 15 residues long. J gave up 0 bases and V 4 bases, and 6 bases lay outside the gene matches. Germline loops: CDR1 NSHNY, CDR2 SYGAGN. CDR3 amino acids: CASSRGGASSYEQYF. Incomplete CDR3 DNA: TGTGCCAGCAGTCGGGGGGGCGCAAGCTCCTAT.

This clone occurred a few times. Genes and germline come from the mouse. Coverage ceases 3 residues before the CDR3 finishes, and the germline J gene fills in the end. The sample holds other DNA sequences that translate to the same CDR3. The chain couples TRBV1 to TRBJ1-6; 10 bases fit TRBD1. TRBJ1-6 is filed as an ORF, its function uncertain. Germline CDR1 reads NSQYPW; CDR2 reads LRSPGD (reference sequence). J gave up 1 base and V 4 bases, and 1 base lay outside the gene matches. CDR3 size: 16 residues. The chain's CDR3 is CTCSGQGASYNSPLYF. The CDR3 DNA, read in part, is TGCACCTGCAGTGGACAGGGGGCCTCCTATAATTCGCCC.

Turning to this clone: Here the gene names and germline are mouse. The DNA ends 4 residues before the CDR3 does, and the rest of the CDR3 is filled in from the germline J gene. The chain recombines TRBV14 with TRBJ2-7; the match to TRBD1 covers 9 bases. Germline V gene data show CDR1 as SGHDT and CDR2 as FRDEAV. The CDR3 runs 15 residues. This CDR3 reads CASSFSGTGIYEQYF. CDR3 bases read: TGTGCCAGCAGTTTCTCCGGGACAGGGATATAT.

This clone was seen a few times. The gene names here belong to mouse. The read finishes 4 residues shy of the CDR3 end, and the germline J gene is used to complete it. This sample also contains other DNA sequences that code for the same CDR3. The V gene is TRBV1, the J gene TRBJ1-2, with TRBD1 as a possible D gene (5 bases). V lost 0 bases and J 3 bases, leaving 11 bases between the germline ends. Per germline, CDR1 NSQYPW and CDR2 LRSPGD (reference sequence). This CDR3 comprises 15 residues. Incomplete CDR3 DNA: TGCACCTGCAGTGCAGATCCGGGAGGGGACTCC. It is translated as CTCSADPGGDS. The full-length CDR3 reads as CTCSADPGGDSDYTF.

With regard to this clone: Gene names denote mouse genes. The observed sequence ends 4 residues before the CDR3 terminus, with the missing tail filled in from the germline J gene. The chain recombines TRBV17 with TRBJ2-7; possibly TRBD1 for D (5 bases). The V and J ends lost 5 bases and 0 bases respectively, with 11 bases between them. The V gene's germline CDR1 is MNHDT and CDR2 YYDKIL. This CDR3 is 14 amino acids long. The DNA read from the CDR3 is TGTGCTAGCAGTTTGAGGGGTCTCTCCTAT. Protein sequence: CASSLRGLSY. The full CDR3 protein is CASSLRGLSYEQYF.

In this sample, this clone turned up a few times. Gene names and germline refer to mouse. The DNA ends 4 residues before the CDR3 does, and the rest of the CDR3 is filled in from the germline J gene. The gene calls are TRBV1 and TRBJ2-1; 10 nucleotides match TRBD2. The CDR3 length is 15 residues. Unmatched junction bases numbered 3, after V lost 3 bases and J lost 4 bases. Germline-derived CDR1 and CDR2 are NSQYPW and LRSPGD (reference sequence). The covered CDR3 bases are TGCACCTGCAGTGCCCCGGGACTGGGGTATGCT. Encoded protein: CTCSAPGLGYA. The full CDR3 protein reads CTCSAPGLGYAEQFF.